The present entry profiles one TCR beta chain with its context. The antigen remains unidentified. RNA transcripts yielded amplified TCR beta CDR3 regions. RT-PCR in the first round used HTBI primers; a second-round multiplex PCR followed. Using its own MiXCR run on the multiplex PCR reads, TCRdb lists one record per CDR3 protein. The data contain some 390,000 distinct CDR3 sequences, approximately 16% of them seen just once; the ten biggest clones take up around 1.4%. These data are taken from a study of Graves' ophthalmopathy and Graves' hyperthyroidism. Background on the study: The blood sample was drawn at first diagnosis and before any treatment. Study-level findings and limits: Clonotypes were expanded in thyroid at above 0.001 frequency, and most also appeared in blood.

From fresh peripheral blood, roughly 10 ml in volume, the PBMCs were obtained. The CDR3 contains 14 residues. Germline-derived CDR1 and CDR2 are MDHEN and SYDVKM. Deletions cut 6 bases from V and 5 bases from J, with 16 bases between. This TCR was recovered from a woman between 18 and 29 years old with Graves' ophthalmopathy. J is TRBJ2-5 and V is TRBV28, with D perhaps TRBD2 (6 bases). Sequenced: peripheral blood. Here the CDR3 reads CASSRDGGAETQYF. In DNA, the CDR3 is TGTGCCAGCAGCCGAGACGGGGGAGCGGAGACCCAGTACTTC. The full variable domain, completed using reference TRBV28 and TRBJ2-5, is DVKVTQSSRYLVKRTGEKVFLECVQDMDHENMFWYRQDPGLGLRLIYFSYDVKMKEKGDIPEGYSVSREKKERFSLILESASTNQTSMYLCASSRDGGAETQYFGPGTRLLVL.